This T cell receptor beta chain emerged from a study of chemoradiotherapy in HPV16-positive cancers. Study summary: Candidate HPV-specific clones and shared TCR motifs came from two HPV16-positive patients. Study-level points and caveats: Candidate HPV-specific clones and E7-related TCR motifs grew in tumor during treatment. Only a couple of HPV16-positive patients supplied the functional HPV-specificity definition.

Points on this clone: Its specificity is unknown.

Only in-frame clones appear in the TCRdb table, and some are missing; sequencing was by immunoSEQ multiplex PCR. The sample gives about 16,000 clones, around 70% of which show up once; under 8.5% is in the top ten. The germline V gene has CDR1 SNHLY and CDR2 FYNNEI. The V segment lost 6 bases and the J segment 9 bases; nucleotides outside the gene matches: 2. The CDR3 covers 12 residues. The TCR originated in a human donor with HPV-associated anogenital cancer. This chain links TRBV2 with TRBJ2-1; TRBD2 matches 10 bases. The material sequenced was tumor tissue, taken from a patient who underwent chemoradiotherapy. In nucleotides, the CDR3 is TGTGCCAGCAGGACTAGCGGGCCTGAGCAGTTCTTC. Translation gives CASRTSGPEQFF.